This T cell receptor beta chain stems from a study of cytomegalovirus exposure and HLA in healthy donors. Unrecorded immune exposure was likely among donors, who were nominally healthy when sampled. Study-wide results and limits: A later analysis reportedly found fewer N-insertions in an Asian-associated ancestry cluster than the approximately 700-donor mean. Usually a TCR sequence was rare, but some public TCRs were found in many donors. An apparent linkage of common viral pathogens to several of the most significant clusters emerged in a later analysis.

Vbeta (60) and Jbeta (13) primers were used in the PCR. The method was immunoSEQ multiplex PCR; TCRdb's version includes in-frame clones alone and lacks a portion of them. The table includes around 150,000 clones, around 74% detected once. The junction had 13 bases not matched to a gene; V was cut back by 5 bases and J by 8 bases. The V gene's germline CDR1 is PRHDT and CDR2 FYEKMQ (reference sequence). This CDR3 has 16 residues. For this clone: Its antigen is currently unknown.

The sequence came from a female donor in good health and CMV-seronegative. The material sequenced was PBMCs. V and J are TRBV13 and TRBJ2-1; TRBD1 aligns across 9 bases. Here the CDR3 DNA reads TGTGCCAGCAGCGCTACCGGGACAGGGTTGTCGGATGAGCAGTTCTTC. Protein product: CASSATGTGLSDEQFF.